The entry below describes one TCR beta chain. No antigen is known for it. Treatment of the sample: roughly 18 received Ad26.COV2.S at low or high dose, single or two shots; roughly 5 received placebo; per-sample allocation not given. Repertoires come from day 63 after the first vaccine or placebo injection. This vaccine is an Ad26 vector that expresses the Wuhan-strain SARS-CoV-2 spike. This record comes from a study of Ad26.COV2.S vaccination and SARS-CoV-2 variants. Across the study: Donor was one of the participants in the Ad26.COV2.S arm of the COV1001 trial. The study gave Ad26.COV2.S intramuscularly, once or twice 56 days apart. Whole-study findings and limits: Total T cell responses may have been underestimated by the TCR breadth and depth analyses.

Profiling relied on immunoSEQ multiplex PCR, and the TCRdb table lists in-frame clones only, not all of them. The sample has 350,000 to 500,000 clones, around 89% seen once. The V end was cut by 1 base, the J end by 0 bases, with 13 bases between. The CDR3 has 16 residues. Germline V gene data show CDR1 as SGHRS and CDR2 as YFSETQ. The sequenced sample was peripheral blood, obtained in a trial of Ad26.COV2.S vaccine versus placebo. V usage is TRBV5-1 and J usage is TRBJ2-5, with D possibly matching TRBD2 (6 bases). The clonotype was recovered from a person between 18 and 59 years old who received the Ad26.COV2.S COVID-19 vaccine or a placebo. The CDR3, as DNA: TGCGCCAGCAGCTTGAGGTTAGCGGAGTACCAAGAGACCCAGTACTTC. Translated, it gives CASSLRLAEYQETQYF.